The 12 T cell receptor beta chains listed next were all sequenced from one sample in a study of CD8+ T cells in alopecia areata. Extracted RNA was reverse transcribed into cDNA, the sequencing template. Sequenced by immunoSEQ multiplex PCR; TCRdb stores in-frame clones only, minus some. The sample includes some 180,000 clones, about 55% of them seen just once. Treatment noted: oral pan-JAK inhibitor, 5-10 mg twice daily. Source: CD8+ T cells sorted from blood, taken at week 24, from a patient treated with tofacitinib. These receptors originate from a human donor with alopecia areata.

The chain is built from TRBV9 and TRBJ2-7; no firm D call. V was pared by 0 bases and J by 4 bases, with 11 bases between. The CDR3 is made up of 14 amino acids. CDR1 is SGDLS and CDR2 is YYNGEE in the germline V gene. The CDR3 loop reads CASSVGGIGYEQYF. In nucleotides, the CDR3 is TGTGCCAGCAGCGTAGGTGGGATCGGGTACGAGCAGTACTTC.

V usage is TRBV29-1 and J usage is TRBJ2-3; 9 bases line up with TRBD2. The V and J ends lost 5 bases and 6 bases, in that order; junction bases with no gene match: 12. This CDR3 contains 15 residues. Per germline, CDR1 SQVTM and CDR2 ANQGSEA. The CDR3 reads CSVFGTSQGGDTQYF. CDR3 in DNA: TGCAGCGTTTTTGGGACTAGCCAAGGGGGGGATACGCAGTATTTT.

This clone was detected a few times. The chain carries TRBV19 and TRBJ1-1; weak D call: TRBD1 (5 bases). CDR1 and CDR2 from the germline V gene are LNHDA and SQIVND (reference sequence). The length of the CDR3 is 13 residues. The V and J ends lost 6 bases and 5 bases respectively, with 13 bases between them. CDR3 in amino acids: CASRDPGITEAFF. In DNA form, the CDR3 reads TGTGCCAGTAGGGACCCAGGGATAACTGAAGCTTTCTTT.

This clone was detected only once. The V call is TRBV29-1, the J call TRBJ2-7; D call uncertain. The ends were cut back, 6 bases at V and 5 bases at J, with 11 bases in the middle. Germline V gives CDR1 SQVTM, CDR2 ANQGSEA. The CDR3 totals 11 residues. The CDR3 loop reads CSVRTRHEQYF. CDR3 in DNA: TGCAGCGTAAGAACTCGGCACGAGCAGTACTTC.

The chain joins TRBV6-6 to TRBJ2-1, with 10 bases lining up with TRBD2. After removal of 6 bases from V and 9 bases from J, the junction contained 8 bases not matched to a gene. The CDR3 has 14 amino acids. From germline, CDR1 is MNHNY and CDR2 SVGAGI (reference sequence). The chain's CDR3 is CASSLRAGGGEQFF. For the CDR3, the DNA is TGTGCCAGCAGCCTAAGAGCGGGGGGGGGTGAGCAGTTCTTC.

The V call is TRBV9, the J call TRBJ1-4; 9 nucleotides agree with TRBD1. The CDR3 has 14 residues. Germline lookup yields CDR1 SGDLS and CDR2 YYNGEE. The J segment lost 8 bases and the V segment lost 3 bases, leaving 5 bases of the junction unmatched. Here the CDR3 reads CASSAQGAGEKLFF. As DNA, the CDR3 is TGTGCCAGCAGCGCACAGGGGGCAGGGGAAAAACTGTTTTTT.

Regarding this clone: Sequence at one end of the junction differs from germline and may be a read error. The J gene is TRBJ2-1, the V gene TRBV29-1, with 15 bases fitting TRBD2. Germline loops: CDR1 SQVTM, CDR2 ANQGSEA. The CDR3 extends over 14 amino acids. The CDR3 sequence is CSVEGTSGGLEQFF. The CDR3 DNA sequence: TGCAGCGTGGAAGGGACTAGCGGGGGGCTCGAGCAGTTCTTC.

The chain joins TRBV4-3 to TRBJ1-1, with a tentative D call TRBD1 (5 bases). Germline V gives CDR1 LGHNA, CDR2 YSLEER. Trimming shortened V by 4 bases and J by 4 bases, and 10 bases separated the two germline ends. The length of the CDR3 is 13 residues. The CDR3 coding sequence is TGCGCCAGCAGCCCAGGGTTTCGCACTGAAGCTTTCTTT. Amino acids: CASSPGFRTEAFF.

V and J are TRBV12-5 and TRBJ1-1, with no clear D. Germline lookup yields CDR1 LGHNT and CDR2 FRNRAP. V dropped 2 bases and J dropped 0 bases, with 4 bases sitting between them. This CDR3 comprises 13 residues. The CDR3 DNA follows: TGTGCTAGTGGTTTGAATGTGAACACTGAAGCTTTCTTT. This gives the protein CASGLNVNTEAFF. The entire variable domain, with the rest obtained from reference TRBV12-5 and TRBJ1-1, is as follows: DARVTQTPRHKVTEMGQEVTMRCQPILGHNTVFWYRQTMMQGLELLAYFRNRAPLDDSGMPKDRFSAEMPDATLATLKIQPSEPRDSAVYFCASGLNVNTEAFFGQGTRLTVV.

This clone has more than one count but fewer than ten. The chain combines TRBV19 with TRBJ2-1; weak D call: TRBD1 (6 bases). The CDR3 is 13 residues long. The V gene lost 3 bases and the J gene lost 6 bases, with 9 bases spanning the gap. Germline V gene lookup returns CDR1 LNHDA and CDR2 SQIVND (reference sequence). CDR3: CASSMAGVNEQFF. For the CDR3, the DNA is TGTGCCAGTAGTATGGCAGGGGTCAATGAGCAGTTCTTC.

V usage is TRBV29-1 and J usage is TRBJ2-7, with TRBD1 matching 12 bases. V trimming: 3 bases; J trimming: 7 bases; junction bases outside the gene matches: 7. The CDR3 has 14 residues. Germline CDR1 SQVTM, CDR2 ANQGSEA. CDR3 DNA sequence: TGCAGCGTTGACGCCGGGACAGGGGGCCGGGAGCAGTACTTC. The encoded protein is CSVDAGTGGREQYF.

The chain recombines TRBV11-2 with TRBJ2-1, with 7 bases identical to TRBD2. The CDR3 is 12 amino acids. After removal of 6 bases from V and 9 bases from J, the junction contained 5 bases not matched to a gene. Per germline, CDR1 SGHAT and CDR2 FQNNGV. CDR3 protein: CASRTSPGEQFF. The CDR3 coding sequence is TGTGCCAGCAGGACTAGCCCAGGTGAGCAGTTCTTC.